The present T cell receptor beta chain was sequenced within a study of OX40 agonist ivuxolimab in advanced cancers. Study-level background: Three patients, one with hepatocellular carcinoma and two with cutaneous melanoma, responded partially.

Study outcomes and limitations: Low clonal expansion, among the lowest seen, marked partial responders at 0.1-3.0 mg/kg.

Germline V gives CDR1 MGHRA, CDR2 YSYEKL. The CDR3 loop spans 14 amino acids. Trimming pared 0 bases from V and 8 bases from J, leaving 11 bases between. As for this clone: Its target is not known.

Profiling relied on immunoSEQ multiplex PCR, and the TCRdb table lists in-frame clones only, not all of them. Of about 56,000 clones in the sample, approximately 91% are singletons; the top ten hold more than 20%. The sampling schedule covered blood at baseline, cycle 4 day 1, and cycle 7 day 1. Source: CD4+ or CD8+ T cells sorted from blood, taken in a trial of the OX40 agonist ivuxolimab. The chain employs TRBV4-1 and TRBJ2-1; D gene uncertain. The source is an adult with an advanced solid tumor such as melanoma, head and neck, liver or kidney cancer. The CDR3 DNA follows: TGCGCCAGCAGCCAAGATTTGACGGCGGATGAGCAGTTCTTC. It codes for CASSQDLTADEQFF.